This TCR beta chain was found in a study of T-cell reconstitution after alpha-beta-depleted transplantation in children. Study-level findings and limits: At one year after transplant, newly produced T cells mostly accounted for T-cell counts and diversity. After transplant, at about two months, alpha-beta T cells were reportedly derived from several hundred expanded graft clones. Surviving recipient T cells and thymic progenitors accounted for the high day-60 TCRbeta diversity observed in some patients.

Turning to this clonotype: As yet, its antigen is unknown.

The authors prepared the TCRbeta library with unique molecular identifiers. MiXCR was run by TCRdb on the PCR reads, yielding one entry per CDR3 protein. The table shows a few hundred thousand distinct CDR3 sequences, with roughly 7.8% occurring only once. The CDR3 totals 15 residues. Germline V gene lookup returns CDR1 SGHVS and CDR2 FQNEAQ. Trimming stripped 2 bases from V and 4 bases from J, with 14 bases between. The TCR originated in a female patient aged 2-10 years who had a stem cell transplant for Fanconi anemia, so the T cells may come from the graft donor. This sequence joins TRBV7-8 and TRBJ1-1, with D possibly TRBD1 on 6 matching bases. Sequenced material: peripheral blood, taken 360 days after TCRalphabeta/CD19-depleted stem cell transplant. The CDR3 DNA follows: TGTGCCAGCAGCTTACTTACAGGGATGGGCACTGAAGCTTTCTTT. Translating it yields CASSLLTGMGTEAFF.